The 32 T cell receptor beta chains below all came from one sample that was sequenced in a study of blood T cell repertoires in COVID-19. Libraries were prepared by immunoSEQ multiplex PCR; TCRdb keeps only in-frame clonotypes and omits some of them. The sample shows approximately 280,000 clones, 88% of them seen only once. The sample taken for sequencing was peripheral blood. Receptor source: a man in his late teens or twenties with active or convalescent COVID-19.

The V and J genes are TRBV2 and TRBJ2-5, with D perhaps matching TRBD2 (5 bases). V shed 4 bases and J shed 5 bases, with 5 bases lying between them. The germline CDR1 and CDR2 sequences are SNHLY and FYNNEI. The CDR3 runs 11 residues. CDR3 coding DNA: TGTGCCAGCAGTGCGGGGGAGACCCAGTACTTC. It translates to CASSAGETQYF.

The CDR3 sequence is CASSFIQGQGTEAFF. The CDR3 DNA is TGTGCCAGCAGCTTCATACAGGGTCAGGGCACTGAAGCTTTCTTT. V usage is TRBV11-2 and J usage is TRBJ1-1, with a weak D call TRBD1 (6 bases). Trimming took 3 bases from V and 4 from J, leaving 15 bases between them. Germline V gene lookup returns CDR1 SGHAT and CDR2 FQNNGV. CDR3 length: 15 amino acids.

The chain employs TRBV2 and TRBJ1-1; D might be TRBD1 (5 bases). The CDR3 covers 15 residues. The V gene's germline CDR1 is SNHLY and CDR2 FYNNEI. V lost 3 bases and J lost 1, with 12 bases in between. In DNA, the CDR3 is TGTGCCAGCAGTGATAGTTACAGGCCGAACACTGAAGCTTTCTTT. It translates to CASSDSYRPNTEAFF.

The gene calls are TRBV18 and TRBJ1-3; maybe TRBD1 (5 bases). The CDR3 loop spans 15 amino acids. V gave up 3 bases and J gave up 0 bases, with 9 bases separating them. Germline CDR1 KGHSH, CDR2 LQKENI. The CDR3 bases are TGTGCCAGCTCACCCGGGACTGTCTCTGGAAACACCATATATTTT. This sequence encodes CASSPGTVSGNTIYF. The full variable domain, with the rest looked up from reference TRBV18 and TRBJ1-3, is NAGVMQNPRHLVRRRGQEARLRCSPMKGHSHVYWYRQLPEEGLKFMVYLQKENIIDESGMPKERFSAEFPKEGPSILRIQQVVRGDSAAYFCASSPGTVSGNTIYFGEGSWLTVV.

The V call is TRBV4-3, the J call TRBJ1-4; TRBD1 matches at 12 bases. V lost 4 bases and J lost 7; bases outside the gene matches: 10. Germline CDR1 and CDR2: LGHNA and YSLEER. The CDR3 runs 17 residues. The CDR3 region is CASSLGTGGVFGEKLFF. CDR3 nucleotide sequence: TGCGCCAGCAGCCTAGGGACAGGGGGCGTTTTCGGTGAAAAACTGTTTTTT.

This clone appeared once. This chain links TRBV5-8 with TRBJ2-2; the D is unclear. CDR3 length: 12 amino acids. Germline V gene data show CDR1 as SGHTS and CDR2 as YDEGEE. Trimming removed 1 base at V and 6 bases at J, with 4 bases between. CDR3 DNA sequence: TGTGCCAGCAGCTTGTTATCCGGGGAGCTGTTTTTT. Its protein product is CASSLLSGELFF.

The chain is built from TRBV11-2 and TRBJ2-2; no clear D gene. V dropped 0 bases and J dropped 3 bases, with 8 bases sitting between them. Germline V gene sequence: CDR1 SGHAT, CDR2 FQNNGV. The CDR3 has 15 amino acids. In DNA form, the CDR3 reads TGTGCCAGCAGCTTAGAGGGCGATTACACCGGGGAGCTGTTTTTT. Its translation is CASSLEGDYTGELFF.

This clone came up a few times. The rearrangement joins TRBV5-4 to TRBJ1-2, with D possibly being TRBD1 (6 bases). Trimming cost V 3 bases and J 1 base, with 13 bases left between them. The CDR3 is made up of 15 amino acids. Germline loops: CDR1 SGHNT, CDR2 YYREEE (reference sequence). The CDR3 protein is CASSWWDKDNYGYTF. Written as DNA, the CDR3 is TGTGCCAGCAGCTGGTGGGACAAGGATAACTATGGCTACACCTTC.

The genes are TRBV5-1 and TRBJ2-5; D might be TRBD1 (5 bases). CDR1 and CDR2 (germline): SGHRS, YFSETQ. This CDR3 spans 15 amino acids. V was pared by 0 bases and J by 4 bases, with 13 bases between. The CDR3 DNA follows: TGCGCCAGCAGCTTGGGCAGGGCTACGGGAGAGACCCAGTACTTC. Translated: CASSLGRATGETQYF.

V and J are TRBV7-9 and TRBJ1-5, with 8 positions matching TRBD1. The germline CDR1 and CDR2 sequences are SEHNR and FQNEAQ (reference sequence). V lost 4 bases and J lost 7; bases outside the gene matches: 6. The CDR3 is made up of 14 amino acids. The CDR3 here is CASSSETGEQPQHF. CDR3 DNA: TGTGCCAGCAGCTCAGAGACAGGGGAGCAGCCCCAGCATTTT.

This clone was found once. The chain links TRBV10-1 to TRBJ1-5; D remains ambiguous. Trimming took off 0 bases at V and 5 bases at J, with 5 bases between the two ends. The CDR3 is 13 residues long. Germline CDR1 reads WNHNN; CDR2 reads SYGVQD (reference sequence). CDR3 sequence reads: CASSESRYQPQHF. In DNA, the CDR3 is TGCGCCAGCAGTGAGTCGCGCTATCAGCCCCAGCATTTT.

The rearrangement uses TRBV11-2 and TRBJ1-1, with D unclear. V was shortened by 10 bases and J by 3 bases, with 18 bases between the two germline ends. Germline lookup yields CDR1 SGHAT and CDR2 FQNNGV. The CDR3 extends over 14 amino acids. The CDR3 spells CATPSPGKDTEAFF. The CDR3 nucleotides are TGTGCCACCCCAAGTCCAGGCAAGGACACTGAAGCTTTCTTT.

This sequence joins TRBV5-1 and TRBJ2-1; D might be TRBD1 (6 bases). The CDR3 contains 15 residues. The V end lost 4 bases, the J end lost 0 bases, and 11 bases lay between the germline ends. CDR1 and CDR2 (germline): SGHRS, YFSETQ. As DNA, the CDR3 is TGCGCCAGCAGCCTCGACAGGAACTCCTACAATGAGCAGTTCTTC. Translating it yields CASSLDRNSYNEQFF. The full variable domain, completed using reference TRBV5-1 and TRBJ2-1, is KAGVTQTPRYLIKTRGQQVTLSCSPISGHRSVSWYQQTPGQGLQFLFEYFSETQRNKGNFPGRFSGRQFSNSRSEMNVSTLELGDSALYLCASSLDRNSYNEQFFGPGTRLTVL.

This clone was counted between two and nine times. The chain has TRBV28 and TRBJ2-7; 7 nucleotides match TRBD1. This CDR3 has 14 amino acids. Trimming took 5 bases from V and 4 from J; bases not matched to a gene: 8. Germline V gene data show CDR1 as MDHEN and CDR2 as SYDVKM. The chain's CDR3 is CASSPGTDLYEQYF. In DNA, the CDR3 is TGTGCCAGCAGTCCCGGGACAGACCTATACGAGCAGTACTTC.

The V call is TRBV5-1, the J call TRBJ1-1, with TRBD1 matching 7 bases. The junction had 10 bases not matched to a gene; V was cut back by 7 bases and J by 1 base. Germline lookup yields CDR1 SGHRS and CDR2 YFSETQ. CDR3 length: 15 amino acids. CDR3 in amino acids: CASAWDSSTNTEAFF. DNA for the CDR3: TGCGCCAGCGCTTGGGACAGCTCGACGAACACTGAAGCTTTCTTT.

This clone was picked up one time. This sequence joins TRBV15 and TRBJ2-7; 10 bases line up with TRBD1. V gave up 5 bases and J gave up 2 bases; unmatched junction bases: 3. CDR1 is LNHNV, CDR2 YYDKDF, per germline (reference sequence). CDR3 length equals 14 residues. For the CDR3, the DNA is TGTGCCACCAGCGTGGGACAGGGGCCCTACGAGCAGTACTTC. Its translation is CATSVGQGPYEQYF.

This sequence joins TRBV9 and TRBJ2-1; D is possibly TRBD1 (7 bases). The CDR3 covers 14 residues. The V end was cut by 2 bases, the J end by 7 bases, with 13 bases between. CDR1 and CDR2 (germline): SGDLS, YYNGEE. CDR3 in DNA: TGTGCCAGCAGCGTTACACAGGGGAGGAATGAGCAGTTCTTC. As protein: CASSVTQGRNEQFF.

V is TRBV5-4 and J is TRBJ1-1; 8 nucleotides agree with TRBD1. Germline assignment: CDR1 SGHNT and CDR2 YYREEE (reference sequence). This CDR3 has 17 residues. Trimming took 4 bases from V and 1 from J; bases not matched to a gene: 12. In DNA, the CDR3 is TGTGCCAGCAGCCCGCCCTCAGGGGGCGCTGGGAACACTGAAGCTTTCTTT. It translates to CASSPPSGGAGNTEAFF. The whole variable domain, filled in from reference TRBV5-4 and TRBJ1-1, reads ETGVTQSPTHLIKTRGQQVTLRCSSQSGHNTVSWYQQALGQGPQFIFQYYREEENGRGNFPPRFSGLQFPNYSSELNVNALELDDSALYLCASSPPSGGAGNTEAFFGQGTRLTVV.

The CDR3 loop reads CASSVGQGFHGYTF. In DNA, the CDR3 is TGTGCCAGCAGCGTTGGACAGGGGTTCCATGGCTACACCTTC. The chain recombines TRBV9 with TRBJ1-2; 9 bases line up with TRBD1. After removal of 2 bases from V and 6 bases from J, the junction contained 5 bases not matched to a gene. Germline V gene data show CDR1 as SGDLS and CDR2 as YYNGEE. This CDR3 has 14 residues.

The chain is built from TRBV6-5 and TRBJ1-6; D gene unclear. Germline V gene data show CDR1 as MNHEY and CDR2 as SVGAGI. The V gene lost 2 bases and the J gene lost 9 bases, with 14 bases spanning the gap. The CDR3 runs 15 residues. CDR3 residues: CASSYGDLEGSPLHF. CDR3 bases: TGTGCCAGCAGTTACGGGGATCTGGAGGGTTCACCCCTCCACTTT.

The chain uses TRBV3-1 (or the pseudogene TRBV3-2) and TRBJ1-3; the D is unclear. V was shortened by 1 base and J by 3 bases, with 7 bases between the two germline ends. Germline CDR1 and CDR2: LGHDT and YNNKEL (reference sequence). The CDR3 runs to 14 residues. The CDR3 DNA reads TGTGCCAGCAGCCAAGGAGTGAGTGGAAACACCATATATTTT. Residues: CASSQGVSGNTIYF.

This chain connects TRBV5-6 to TRBJ1-5, with a tentative D call TRBD1 (5 bases). This CDR3 comprises 12 residues. The V gene lost 2 bases and the J gene lost 9 bases, with 9 bases spanning the gap. The germline V gene has CDR1 SGHDT and CDR2 YYEEEE. This chain's CDR3 is CASSFSGGPQHF. CDR3 sequence (DNA): TGTGCCAGCAGCTTTTCGGGGGGGCCCCAGCATTTT.

This clone was observed a single time. The rearrangement joins TRBV7-2 to TRBJ2-1; 12 bases agree with TRBD2. J gave up 7 bases and V 1 base, and 8 bases lay outside the gene matches. The CDR3 covers 17 residues. Germline CDR1 is SGHTA and CDR2 is FQGNSA. DNA for the CDR3: TGTGCCAGCAGCTTAGTGCGAGGACTAGCGGGGACGAATGAGCAGTTCTTC. Translation: CASSLVRGLAGTNEQFF.

The chain is built from TRBV7-9 and TRBJ2-1; 12 bases agree with TRBD2. Trimming took 5 bases from V and 8 from J; bases not matched to a gene: 7. Germline CDR1 reads SEHNR; CDR2 reads FQNEAQ (reference sequence). CDR3 size: 15 residues. The DNA of the CDR3 is TGTGCCAGCAGCCTACCTAGCGGGGGGGGACATGAGCAGTTCTTC. Amino acid sequence: CASSLPSGGGHEQFF.

V usage is TRBV4-1 and J usage is TRBJ2-2; 8 bases agree with TRBD1. In germline, CDR1 is MGHRA, CDR2 YSYEKL. The CDR3 runs 16 residues. V dropped 4 bases and J dropped 7; count of bases not matched to a gene: 11. CDR3 coding DNA: TGCGCCAGCAGCCTAGTGTTTCAGGGGGCGGGCGGGGAGCTGTTTTTT. It translates to CASSLVFQGAGGELFF.

V and J are TRBV29-1 and TRBJ2-2; D possibly corresponds to TRBD1 (5 bases). This CDR3 spans 15 amino acids. The germline CDR1 and CDR2 sequences are SQVTM and ANQGSEA. The CDR3 DNA reads TGCAGTGTTAGAGCAGGGCGAACGAACACCGGGGAGCTGTTTTTT. It specifies CSVRAGRTNTGELFF.

V gene TRBV7-9 combines with J gene TRBJ2-7; the D gene is possibly TRBD2 (5 bases). Between the trimmed V and J ends, which lost 7 bases and 2 bases, there was a span of 18 bases. Per the germline V gene, CDR1 is SEHNR and CDR2 is FQNEAQ (reference sequence). The CDR3 contains 15 residues. The CDR3 DNA follows: TGTGCCAGCAAGTCCGGGAACGCTCCGACCTACGAGCAGTACTTC. This codes for CASKSGNAPTYEQYF.

The V gene is TRBV27, the J gene TRBJ1-1; the match to TRBD1 covers 9 bases. Germline lookup yields CDR1 MNHEY and CDR2 SMNVEV (reference sequence). This CDR3 spans 15 amino acids. J gave up 5 bases and V 2 bases, and 6 bases lay outside the gene matches. CDR3 DNA sequence: TGTGCCAGCAGTTTAGCACAGGGGGCGCGTACTGAAGCTTTCTTT. This gives the protein CASSLAQGARTEAFF.

As concerns this clone: The sample holds other DNA sequences that translate to the same CDR3. The chain employs TRBV27 and TRBJ2-7; D is perhaps TRBD2 (5 bases). V lost 6 bases, J lost 0 bases, and 12 bases lay in between. CDR1 and CDR2 (germline): MNHEY, SMNVEV (reference sequence). The CDR3 runs 14 residues. CDR3 coding DNA: TGTGCCAGCAGCTTCAGCGGTAGCTCCTACGAGCAGTACTTC. It is translated as CASSFSGSSYEQYF.

The chain couples TRBV7-3 to TRBJ2-1; 8 bases line up with TRBD2. J gave up 6 bases and V 5 bases, and 6 bases lay outside the gene matches. There are 14 residues in the CDR3. CDR1 is SGHTA and CDR2 is FQGTGA in the germline V gene. The CDR3 spells CASSLSGVGNEQFF. In nucleotides, the CDR3 is TGTGCCAGCAGCCTTAGCGGGGTCGGCAATGAGCAGTTCTTC.

This chain joins TRBV15 and TRBJ2-1; D call uncertain. This CDR3 contains 13 residues. CDR1 is LNHNV, CDR2 YYDKDF, per germline (reference sequence). The V gene lost 0 bases and the J gene lost 10 bases, with 10 bases spanning the gap. The CDR3 here is CATSRDSPLEQFF. CDR3 in DNA: TGTGCCACCAGCAGAGATAGTCCGTTGGAGCAGTTCTTC. The full variable domain, with the rest looked up from reference TRBV15 and TRBJ2-1, is DAMVIQNPRYQVTQFGKPVTLSCSQTLNHNVMYWYQQKSSQAPKLLFHYYDKDFNNEADTPDNFQSRRPNTSFCFLDIRSPGLGDTAMYLCATSRDSPLEQFFGPGTRLTVL.

This clone came up many times. V and J are TRBV10-3 and TRBJ2-3; D perhaps matches TRBD1 (6 bases). Germline V lookup: CDR1 ENHRY, CDR2 SYGVKD. The CDR3 extends over 18 amino acids. V lost 2 bases to trimming and J lost 1 base, with 19 bases between them. The CDR3 DNA sequence: TGTGCCATCAGTGAGGCCACAGGGAGAGACCTTGGCACAGATACGCAGTATTTT. The encoded protein is CAISEATGRDLGTDTQYF.